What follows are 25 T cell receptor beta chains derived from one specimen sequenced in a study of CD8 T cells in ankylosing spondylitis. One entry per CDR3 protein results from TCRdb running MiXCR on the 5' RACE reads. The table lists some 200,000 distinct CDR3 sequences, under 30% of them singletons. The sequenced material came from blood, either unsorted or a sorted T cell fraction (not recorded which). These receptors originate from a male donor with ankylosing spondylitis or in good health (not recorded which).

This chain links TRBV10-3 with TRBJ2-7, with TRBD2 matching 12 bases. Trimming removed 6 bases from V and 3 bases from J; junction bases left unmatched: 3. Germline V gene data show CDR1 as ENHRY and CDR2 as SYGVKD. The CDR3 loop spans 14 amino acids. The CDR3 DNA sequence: TGTGCCATCAGCCGACTAGCGGGGGACTACGAGCAGTACTTC. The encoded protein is CAISRLAGDYEQYF.

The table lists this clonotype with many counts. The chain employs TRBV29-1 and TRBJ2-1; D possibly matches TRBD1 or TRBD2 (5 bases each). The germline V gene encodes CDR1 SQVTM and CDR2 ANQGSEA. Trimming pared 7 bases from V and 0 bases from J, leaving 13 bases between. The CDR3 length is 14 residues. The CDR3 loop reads CSALEGSSYNEQFF. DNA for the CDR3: TGCAGCGCCCTCGAGGGGAGCTCCTACAATGAGCAGTTCTTC.

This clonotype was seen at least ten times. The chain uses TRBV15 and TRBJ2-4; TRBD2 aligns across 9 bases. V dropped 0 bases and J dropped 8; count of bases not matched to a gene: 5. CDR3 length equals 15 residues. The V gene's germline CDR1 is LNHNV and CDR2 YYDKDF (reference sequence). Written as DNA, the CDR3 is TGTGCCACCAGCAGAGAAGCGGGAGGCCGTGACATTCAGTACTTC. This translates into CATSREAGGRDIQYF.

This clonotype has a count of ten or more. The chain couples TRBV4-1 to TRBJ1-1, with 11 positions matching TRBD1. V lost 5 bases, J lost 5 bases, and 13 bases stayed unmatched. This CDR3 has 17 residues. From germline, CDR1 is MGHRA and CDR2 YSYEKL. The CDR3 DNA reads TGCGCCAGCAGCTTCACGACCTGGGGACAGGGGGATACTGAAGCTTTCTTT. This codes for CASSFTTWGQGDTEAFF.

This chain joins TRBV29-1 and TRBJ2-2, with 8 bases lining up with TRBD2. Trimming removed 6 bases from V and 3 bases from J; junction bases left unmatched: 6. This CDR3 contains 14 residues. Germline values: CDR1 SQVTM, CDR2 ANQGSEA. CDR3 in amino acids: CSVRPGLDTGELFF. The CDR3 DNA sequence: TGCAGCGTCCGACCGGGACTAGACACCGGGGAGCTGTTTTTT.

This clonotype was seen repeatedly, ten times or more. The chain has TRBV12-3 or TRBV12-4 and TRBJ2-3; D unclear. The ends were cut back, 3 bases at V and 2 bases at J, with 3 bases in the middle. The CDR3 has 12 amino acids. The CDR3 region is CASSFLTDTQYF. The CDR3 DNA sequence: TGTGCCAGCAGTTTCCTCACAGATACGCAGTATTTT.

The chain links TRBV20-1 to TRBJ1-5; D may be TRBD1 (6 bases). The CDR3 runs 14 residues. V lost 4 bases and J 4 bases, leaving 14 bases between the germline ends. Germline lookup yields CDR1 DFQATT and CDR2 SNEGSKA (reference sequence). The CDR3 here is CSANSGQLNQPQHF. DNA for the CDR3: TGCAGTGCTAATTCAGGACAGCTGAATCAGCCCCAGCATTTT.

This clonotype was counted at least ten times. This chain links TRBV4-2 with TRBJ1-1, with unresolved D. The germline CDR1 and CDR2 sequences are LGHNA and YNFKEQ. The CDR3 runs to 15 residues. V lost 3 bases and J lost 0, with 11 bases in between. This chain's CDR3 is CASSQEPRLNTEAFF. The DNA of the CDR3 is TGTGCCAGCAGCCAGGAACCGAGGTTGAACACTGAAGCTTTCTTT.

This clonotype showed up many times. This chain's CDR3 is CASSEYRVNSEAFF. The CDR3, as DNA: TGTGCCAGCAGTGAGTACAGGGTCAACTCTGAAGCTTTCTTT. The gene calls are TRBV6-1 and TRBJ1-1; D perhaps matches TRBD1 (6 bases). CDR1 is MNHNS, CDR2 SASEGT, per germline. The CDR3 has 14 residues. V was clipped by 3 bases and J by 6 bases, with 14 bases between them.

This CDR3 reads CSASLAGSSGANVLTF. Here the CDR3 DNA reads TGCAGTGCTAGTCTAGCGGGATCATCTGGGGCCAACGTCCTGACTTTC. The chain combines TRBV20-1 with TRBJ2-6, with TRBD2 matching over 9 bases. The CDR3 length is 16 residues. V gave up 3 bases and J gave up 1 base; unmatched junction bases: 4. The germline V gene has CDR1 DFQATT and CDR2 SNEGSKA (reference sequence).

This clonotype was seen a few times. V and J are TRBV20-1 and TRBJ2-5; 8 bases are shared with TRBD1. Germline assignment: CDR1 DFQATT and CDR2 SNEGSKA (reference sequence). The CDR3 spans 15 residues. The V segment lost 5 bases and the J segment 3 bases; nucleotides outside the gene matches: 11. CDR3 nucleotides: TGCAGTGCTCGAACGGGACAGGTCTTGAAAGAGACCCAGTACTTC. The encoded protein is CSARTGQVLKETQYF.

The DNA for the CDR3 is TGTGCCAGCAGCCAGAACTACGGGACATGGGGGGAGCAGTACTTC. This encodes CASSQNYGTWGEQYF. The chain combines TRBV4-2 with TRBJ2-7; possibly TRBD1 for D (6 bases). The germline gives CDR1 LGHNA, CDR2 YNFKEQ. V gave up 3 bases and J gave up 7 bases, with 19 bases separating them. This CDR3 is built from 15 residues.

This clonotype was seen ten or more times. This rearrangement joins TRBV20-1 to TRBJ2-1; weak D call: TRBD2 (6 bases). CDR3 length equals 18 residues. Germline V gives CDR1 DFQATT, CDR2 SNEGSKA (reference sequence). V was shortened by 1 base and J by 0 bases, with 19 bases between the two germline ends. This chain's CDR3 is CSARALAGGAFSYNEQFF. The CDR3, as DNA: TGCAGTGCTAGAGCACTAGCTGGCGGAGCTTTCTCCTACAATGAGCAGTTCTTC.

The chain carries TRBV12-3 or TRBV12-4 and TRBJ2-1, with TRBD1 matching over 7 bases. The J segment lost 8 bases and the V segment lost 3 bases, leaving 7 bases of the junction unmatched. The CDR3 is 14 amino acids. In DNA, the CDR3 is TGTGCCAGCAGTTTTGCACAGGGGTCTCATGAGCAGTTCTTC. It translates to CASSFAQGSHEQFF.

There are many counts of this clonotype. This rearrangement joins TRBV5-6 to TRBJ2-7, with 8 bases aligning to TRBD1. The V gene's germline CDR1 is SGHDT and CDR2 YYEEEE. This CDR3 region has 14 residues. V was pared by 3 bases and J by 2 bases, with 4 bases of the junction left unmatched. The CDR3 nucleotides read TGTGCCAGCAGCTATATGACAGGGGCCTACGAGCAGTACTTC. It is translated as CASSYMTGAYEQYF.

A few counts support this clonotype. In DNA form, the CDR3 reads TGCGCCAGCAGCGCGGACCACAATGAGCAGTTCTTC. It codes for CASSADHNEQFF. The V call is TRBV5-1, the J call TRBJ2-1, with no clear D. V lost 4 bases, J lost 5 bases, and 7 bases lay in between. Germline loops: CDR1 SGHRS, CDR2 YFSETQ. The CDR3 has 12 amino acids. The full variable domain, in which reference TRBV5-1 and TRBJ2-1 provide the parts outside the CDR3, is KAGVTQTPRYLIKTRGQQVTLSCSPISGHRSVSWYQQTPGQGLQFLFEYFSETQRNKGNFPGRFSGRQFSNSRSEMNVSTLELGDSALYLCASSADHNEQFFGPGTRLTVL.

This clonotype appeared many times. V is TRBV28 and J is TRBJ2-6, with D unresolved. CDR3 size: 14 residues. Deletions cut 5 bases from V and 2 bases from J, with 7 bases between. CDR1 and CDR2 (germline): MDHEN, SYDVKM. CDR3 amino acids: CASSPRAGANVLTF. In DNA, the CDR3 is TGTGCCAGCAGTCCTAGGGCTGGGGCCAACGTCCTGACTTTC.

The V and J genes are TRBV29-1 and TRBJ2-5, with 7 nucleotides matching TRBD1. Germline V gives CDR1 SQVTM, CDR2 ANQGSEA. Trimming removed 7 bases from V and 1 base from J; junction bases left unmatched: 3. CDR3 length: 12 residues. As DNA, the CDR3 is TGCAGCGGCGGACAGGCCCAAGAGACCCAGTACTTC. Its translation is CSGGQAQETQYF.

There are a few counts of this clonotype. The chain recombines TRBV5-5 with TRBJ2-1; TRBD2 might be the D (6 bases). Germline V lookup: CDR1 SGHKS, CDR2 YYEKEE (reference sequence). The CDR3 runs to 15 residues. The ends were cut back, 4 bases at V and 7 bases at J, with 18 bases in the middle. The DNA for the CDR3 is TGTGCCAGCAGCCCGAAGGAGGGCCGACTGAATGAGCAGTTCTTC. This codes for CASSPKEGRLNEQFF.

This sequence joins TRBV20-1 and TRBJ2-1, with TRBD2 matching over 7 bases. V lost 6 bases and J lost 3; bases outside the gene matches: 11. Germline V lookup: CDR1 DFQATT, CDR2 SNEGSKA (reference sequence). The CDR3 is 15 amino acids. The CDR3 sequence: CSAPTAGVRYNEQFF. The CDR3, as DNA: TGCAGTGCCCCGACGGCGGGAGTCCGCTACAATGAGCAGTTCTTC.

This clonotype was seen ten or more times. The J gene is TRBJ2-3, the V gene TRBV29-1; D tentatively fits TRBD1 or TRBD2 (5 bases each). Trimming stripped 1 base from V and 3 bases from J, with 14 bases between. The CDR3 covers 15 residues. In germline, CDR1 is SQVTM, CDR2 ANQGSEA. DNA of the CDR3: TGCAGCGTTGAAGGAGGGGCAGGGATTACAGATACGCAGTATTTT. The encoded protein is CSVEGGAGITDTQYF.

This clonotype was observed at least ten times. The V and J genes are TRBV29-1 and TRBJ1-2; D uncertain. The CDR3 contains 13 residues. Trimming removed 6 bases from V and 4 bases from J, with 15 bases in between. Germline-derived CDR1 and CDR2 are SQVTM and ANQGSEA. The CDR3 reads CSVEISRVYGYTF. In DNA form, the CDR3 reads TGCAGCGTGGAAATTAGTCGGGTCTATGGCTACACCTTC.

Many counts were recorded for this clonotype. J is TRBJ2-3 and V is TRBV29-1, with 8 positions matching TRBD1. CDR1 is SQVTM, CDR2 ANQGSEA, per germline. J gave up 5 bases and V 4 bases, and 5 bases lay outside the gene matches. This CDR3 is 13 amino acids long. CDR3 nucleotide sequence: TGCAGCGTTGGCAGGGGGCTTCAAGATACGCAGTATTTT. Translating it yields CSVGRGLQDTQYF.

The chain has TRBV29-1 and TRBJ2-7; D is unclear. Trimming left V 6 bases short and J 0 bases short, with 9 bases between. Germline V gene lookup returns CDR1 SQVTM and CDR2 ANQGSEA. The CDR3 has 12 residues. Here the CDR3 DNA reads TGCAGCGTGGTGGCGGTCTCCTACGAGCAGTACTTC. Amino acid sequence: CSVVAVSYEQYF.

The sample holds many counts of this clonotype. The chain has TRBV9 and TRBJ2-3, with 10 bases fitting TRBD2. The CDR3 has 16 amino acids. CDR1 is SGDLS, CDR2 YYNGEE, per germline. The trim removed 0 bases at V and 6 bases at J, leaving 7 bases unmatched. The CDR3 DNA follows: TGTGCCAGCAGCGTAGCGGTAGCGGGAGGAATGGATACGCAGTATTTT. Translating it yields CASSVAVAGGMDTQYF.